One sample yielded the 15 T cell receptor beta chains listed below, sequenced in a study of molecular identifiers for immune sequencing clone quantification. Each CDR3 protein gets one entry after TCRdb re-called the PCR reads with MiXCR. Counted here are hundreds of thousands of distinct CDR3 sequences, roughly 24% occurring once; the ten biggest clones make up about 0.73%. Material for sequencing was naive CD8+ T cells from blood, with Jurkat cell RNA spiked in. Subset noted: FACS-sorted CD8+CD4-CCR7+CD45RA+ naive T cells. These TCRs come from a human donor in good health. Some libraries in this study had Jurkat cell RNA spiked in.

With regard to this clonotype: It may be a read error: a sequence one base away is much more abundant. In DNA form, the CDR3 reads TGCGCCAGCAGCCGCCGAGACCCCTCCTACGAGCAGTACTTC. It is translated as CASSRRDPSYEQYF. V is TRBV4-1 and J is TRBJ2-7, with D unclear. The germline V gene encodes CDR1 MGHRA and CDR2 YSYEKL. The CDR3 spans 14 residues. Trimming left V 4 bases short and J 0 bases short, with 10 bases between.

This clonotype was observed a handful of times. This chain connects TRBV7-6 to TRBJ1-4, with a possible D match to TRBD1 (5 bases). V lost 1 base and J 6 bases, leaving 12 bases between the germline ends. The CDR3 runs to 15 residues. CDR1 and CDR2 from the germline V gene are SGHVS and FNYEAQ. CDR3 coding DNA: TGTGCCAGCAGCTTAGAGGCAGGGACGGATGAAAAACTGTTTTTT. Its translation: CASSLEAGTDEKLFF. Based on the CDR3 plus reference TRBV7-6 and TRBJ1-4, the full variable domain is GAGVSQSPRYKVTKRGQDVALRCDPISGHVSLYWYRQALGQGPEFLTYFNYEAQQDKSGLPNDRFSAERPEGSISTLTIQRTEQRDSAMYRCASSLEAGTDEKLFFGSGTQLSVL.

This clonotype appeared a few times. The chain couples TRBV20-1 to TRBJ1-1, with unresolved D. V was trimmed by 1 base and J by 0 bases, leaving 15 bases between them. The CDR3 length is 16 residues. Per the germline V gene, CDR1 is DFQATT and CDR2 is SNEGSKA (reference sequence). This CDR3 is CSARGTESSLNTEAFF. The CDR3, as DNA: TGCAGTGCTAGAGGTACGGAGTCCTCCTTGAACACTGAAGCTTTCTTT.

Only a few counts were recorded for this clonotype. The chain links TRBV20-1 to TRBJ1-2; no definite D call. The CDR3 is 16 amino acids. Trimming left V 0 bases short and J 0 bases short, with 14 bases between. The germline CDR1 and CDR2 sequences are DFQATT and SNEGSKA (reference sequence). The CDR3, as DNA: TGCAGTGCTAGAGATTCGACTGATTTAGCTAACTATGGCTACACCTTC. Translating it yields CSARDSTDLANYGYTF.

This clonotype was detected many times. This rearrangement joins TRBV7-6 to TRBJ2-7; D is perhaps TRBD1 (6 bases). The CDR3 runs to 17 residues. CDR1 is SGHVS and CDR2 is FNYEAQ in the germline V gene. The V end was cut by 4 bases, the J end by 2 bases, with 21 bases between. The DNA for the CDR3 is TGTGCCAGCAGCTCCGGTTCCGACGGACAGCCACCCTACGAGCAGTACTTC. This translates into CASSSGSDGQPPYEQYF.

This clonotype was seen ten or more times. The V gene is TRBV11-3, the J gene TRBJ2-3, with TRBD1 matching over 7 bases. This CDR3 has 15 residues. Losses at the gene ends were 5 bases for V and 2 bases for J; bases not matched to a gene: 7. Germline CDR1 reads SGHNT; CDR2 reads YENEEA. CDR3 loop: CASSPRDRPTDTQYF. In DNA, the CDR3 is TGTGCCAGCAGCCCCCGGGACAGACCCACAGATACGCAGTATTTT.

This clonotype was counted ten times or more. The CDR3 coding sequence is TGTGCCATACTCGCCGGGACTCAGAACACCGGGGAGCTGTTTTTT. Translation: CAILAGTQNTGELFF. V usage is TRBV7-9 and J usage is TRBJ2-2; a possible D gene is TRBD2 (6 bases). V lost 10 bases and J lost 1, with 16 bases in between. CDR3 length: 15 residues. CDR1 is SEHNR and CDR2 is FQNEAQ in the germline V gene (reference sequence).

This clonotype came up a few times. The genes are TRBV24-1 and TRBJ2-3, with TRBD1 identical over 7 bases. Germline CDR1 and CDR2: KGHDR and SFDVKD. This CDR3 has 16 residues. V shed 5 bases and J 3 bases; nucleotides not matched to a gene: 10. The CDR3: CATSGRQGKSTDTQYF. The DNA for the CDR3 is TGTGCCACCAGTGGAAGACAGGGTAAAAGTACAGATACGCAGTATTTT.

This clonotype was picked up a small number of times. V and J are TRBV20-1 and TRBJ1-1, with TRBD1 matching over 9 bases. The CDR3 is 17 amino acids. V lost 6 bases, J lost 4 bases, and 18 bases stayed unmatched. Per germline, CDR1 DFQATT and CDR2 SNEGSKA (reference sequence). The CDR3 DNA is TGCAGTGCCGCCAGGTCCCGGGACAGGGAATGGGGCACTGAAGCTTTCTTT. Its protein is CSAARSRDREWGTEAFF.

As DNA, the CDR3 is TGCGCCAGCAGCCAAGATCTTGGCACAGGGGACTATGGCTACACCTTC. This codes for CASSQDLGTGDYGYTF. The genes are TRBV4-1 and TRBJ1-2; TRBD1 matches at 7 bases. CDR1 and CDR2 (germline): MGHRA, YSYEKL. V was pared by 0 bases and J by 3 bases, with 7 bases of the junction left unmatched. The CDR3 is made up of 16 amino acids.

A note on this clonotype: This may arise from a read error, as a much more abundant clone is one base away. CDR3 bases: TGCGCCAGCAGCCAAGGGACAGCAACTCAGCCCCAGCATTTT. It codes for CASSQGTATQPQHF. The chain couples TRBV4-3 to TRBJ1-5; a possible D gene is TRBD1 (6 bases). Germline CDR1 reads LGHNA; CDR2 reads YSLEER. With 1 base removed from V and 6 bases from J, the gap between germline ends came to 10 bases. This CDR3 is built from 14 residues.

This clonotype was detected many times. This chain uses TRBV28 with TRBJ1-5, with D tentatively TRBD1 (6 bases). The CDR3 contains 15 residues. CDR1 is MDHEN, CDR2 SYDVKM, per germline. V was clipped by 0 bases and J by 3 bases, with 9 bases between them. The CDR3 is CASSLWGADNQPQHF. The CDR3 nucleotides are TGTGCCAGCAGTTTATGGGGGGCAGACAATCAGCCCCAGCATTTT.

This clonotype was seen at least ten times. The V and J genes are TRBV6-5 and TRBJ1-4, with D tentatively TRBD1 (5 bases). There are 15 residues in the CDR3. The germline V and J ends were trimmed by 2 bases and 6 bases, with 13 bases remaining between them. CDR1 is MNHEY and CDR2 is SVGAGI in the germline V gene. This CDR3 is CASSYRGGLDEKLFF. The CDR3 DNA follows: TGTGCCAGCAGTTACAGGGGAGGTCTTGATGAAAAACTGTTTTTT.

This clonotype was counted ten times or more. The chain's CDR3 is CASNPTGDGANVLTF. The DNA for the CDR3 is TGTGCCAGCAACCCCACAGGGGATGGGGCCAACGTCCTGACTTTC. The chain couples TRBV7-2 to TRBJ2-6, with TRBD1 matching 7 bases. Trimming at V came to 7 bases and at J to 3 bases, leaving 6 bases not matched to a gene. This CDR3 region has 15 residues. Looked up from germline, CDR1 is SGHTA and CDR2 is FQGNSA.

This clonotype was counted only a few times. This chain joins TRBV4-1 and TRBJ2-2, with no clear D. V was shortened by 4 bases and J by 1 base, with 7 bases between the two germline ends. Germline V gene lookup returns CDR1 MGHRA and CDR2 YSYEKL. There are 14 residues in the CDR3. CDR3 in DNA: TGCGCCAGCAGCCGATACAAGAACACCGGGGAGCTGTTTTTT. Amino acids: CASSRYKNTGELFF.